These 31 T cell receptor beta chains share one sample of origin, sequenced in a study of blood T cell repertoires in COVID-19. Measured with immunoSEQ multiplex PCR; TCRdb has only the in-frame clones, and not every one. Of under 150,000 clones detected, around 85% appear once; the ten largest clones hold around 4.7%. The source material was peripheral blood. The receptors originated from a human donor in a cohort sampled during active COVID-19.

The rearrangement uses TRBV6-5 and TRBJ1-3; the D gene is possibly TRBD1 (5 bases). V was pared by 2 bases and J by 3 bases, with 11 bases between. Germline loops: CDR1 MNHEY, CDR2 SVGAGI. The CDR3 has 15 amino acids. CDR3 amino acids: CASSYDGGGGNTIYF. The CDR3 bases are TGTGCCAGCAGTTACGATGGGGGAGGTGGAAACACCATATATTTT.

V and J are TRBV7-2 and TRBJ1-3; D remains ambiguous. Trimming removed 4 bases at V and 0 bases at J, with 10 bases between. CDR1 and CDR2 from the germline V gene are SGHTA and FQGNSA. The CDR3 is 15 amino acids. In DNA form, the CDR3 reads TGTGCCAGCAGCTCCGTCGCGCTCTCTGGAAACACCATATATTTT. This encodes CASSSVALSGNTIYF.

CDR3 in amino acids: CASSTKRTSGSSYNEQFF. The CDR3 DNA reads as TGTGCCAGTAGCACAAAAAGGACTAGCGGGAGCTCCTACAATGAGCAGTTCTTC. The chain employs TRBV19 and TRBJ2-1, with 13 bases identical to TRBD2. This CDR3 is 18 amino acids long. Germline V gene data show CDR1 as LNHDA and CDR2 as SQIVND (reference sequence). The V and J ends lost 6 bases and 0 bases, in that order; junction bases with no gene match: 8.

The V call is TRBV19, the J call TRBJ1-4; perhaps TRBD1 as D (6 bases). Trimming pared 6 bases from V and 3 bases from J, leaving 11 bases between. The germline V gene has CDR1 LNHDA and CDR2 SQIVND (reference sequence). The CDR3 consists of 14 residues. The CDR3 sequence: CASRGASANEKLFF. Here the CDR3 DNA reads TGTGCCAGTAGGGGGGCATCGGCTAATGAAAAACTGTTTTTT. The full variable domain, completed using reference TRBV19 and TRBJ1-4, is DGGITQSPKYLFRKEGQNVTLSCEQNLNHDAMYWYRQDPGQGLRLIYYSQIVNDFQKGDIAEGYSVSREKKESFPLTVTSAQKNPTAFYLCASRGASANEKLFFGSGTQLSVL.

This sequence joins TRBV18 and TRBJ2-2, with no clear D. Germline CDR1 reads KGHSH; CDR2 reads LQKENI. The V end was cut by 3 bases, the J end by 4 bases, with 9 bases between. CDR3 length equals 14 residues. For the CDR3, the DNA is TGTGCCAGCTCACCTGGAGATTTCACCGGGGAGCTGTTTTTT. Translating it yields CASSPGDFTGELFF.

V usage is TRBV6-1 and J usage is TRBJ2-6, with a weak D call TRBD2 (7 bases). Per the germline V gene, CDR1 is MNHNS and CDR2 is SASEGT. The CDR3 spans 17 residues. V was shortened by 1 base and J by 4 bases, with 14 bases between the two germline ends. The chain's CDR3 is CASSEGRGLWGANVLTF. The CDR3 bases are TGTGCCAGCAGTGAAGGCAGGGGACTATGGGGGGCCAACGTCCTGACTTTC.

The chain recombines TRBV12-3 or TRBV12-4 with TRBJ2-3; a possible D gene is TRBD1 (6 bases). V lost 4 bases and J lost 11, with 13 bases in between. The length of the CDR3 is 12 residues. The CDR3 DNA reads TGTGCCAGCAGTTCTTACAGGGCGCAGCAGTATTTT. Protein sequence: CASSSYRAQQYF.

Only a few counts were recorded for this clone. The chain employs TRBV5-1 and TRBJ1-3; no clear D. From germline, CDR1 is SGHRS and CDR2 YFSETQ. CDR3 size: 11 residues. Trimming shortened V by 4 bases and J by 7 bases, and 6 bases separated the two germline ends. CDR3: CASSTGNTIYF. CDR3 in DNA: TGCGCCAGCAGCACGGGGAACACCATATATTTT.

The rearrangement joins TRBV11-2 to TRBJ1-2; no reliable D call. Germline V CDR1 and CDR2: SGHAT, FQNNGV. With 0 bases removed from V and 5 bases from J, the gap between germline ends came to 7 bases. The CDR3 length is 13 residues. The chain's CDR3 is CASSLDYGYGYTF. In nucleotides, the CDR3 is TGTGCCAGCAGCTTAGATTACGGGTATGGCTACACCTTC.

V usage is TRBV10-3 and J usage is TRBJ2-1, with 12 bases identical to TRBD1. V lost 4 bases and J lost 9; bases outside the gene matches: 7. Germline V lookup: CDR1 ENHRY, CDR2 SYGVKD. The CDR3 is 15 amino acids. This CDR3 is CAISVRDRGLSEQFF. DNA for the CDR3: TGTGCCATCAGTGTGAGGGACAGGGGGCTAAGTGAGCAGTTCTTC.

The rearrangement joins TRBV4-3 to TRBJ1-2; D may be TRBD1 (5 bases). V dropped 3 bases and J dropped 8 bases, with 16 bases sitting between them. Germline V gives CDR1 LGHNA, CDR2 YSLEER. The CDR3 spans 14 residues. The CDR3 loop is CASSQVTVAGGYTF. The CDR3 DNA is TGCGCCAGCAGCCAGGTGACAGTGGCGGGAGGCTACACCTTC.

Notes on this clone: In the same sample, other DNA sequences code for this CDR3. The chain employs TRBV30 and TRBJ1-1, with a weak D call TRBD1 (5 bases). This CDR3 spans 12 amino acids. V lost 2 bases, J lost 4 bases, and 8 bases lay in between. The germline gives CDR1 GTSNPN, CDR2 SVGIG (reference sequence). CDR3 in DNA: TGTGCCTGGAGTAGCGGGGGCACTGAAGCTTTCTTT. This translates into CAWSSGGTEAFF.

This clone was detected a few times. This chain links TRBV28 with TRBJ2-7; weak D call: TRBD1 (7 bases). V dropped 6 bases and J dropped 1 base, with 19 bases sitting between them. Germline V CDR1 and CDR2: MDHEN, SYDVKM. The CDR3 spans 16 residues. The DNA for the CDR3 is TGTGCCAGCAGCCCTCACAGGGGAGGACTATCCTACGAGCAGTACTTC. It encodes CASSPHRGGLSYEQYF.

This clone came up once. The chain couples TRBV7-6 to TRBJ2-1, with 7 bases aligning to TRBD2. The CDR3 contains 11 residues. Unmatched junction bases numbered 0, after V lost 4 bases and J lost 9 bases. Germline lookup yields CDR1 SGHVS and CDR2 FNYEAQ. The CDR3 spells CASSSGGEQFF. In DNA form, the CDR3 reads TGTGCCAGCAGCTCGGGGGGTGAGCAGTTCTTC.

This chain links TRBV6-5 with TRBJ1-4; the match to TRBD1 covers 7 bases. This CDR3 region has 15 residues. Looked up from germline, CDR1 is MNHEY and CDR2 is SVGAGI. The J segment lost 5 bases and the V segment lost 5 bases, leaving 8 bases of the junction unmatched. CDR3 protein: CASSSPTGMNEKLFF. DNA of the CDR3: TGTGCCAGCAGTAGCCCGACAGGGATGAATGAAAAACTGTTTTTT.

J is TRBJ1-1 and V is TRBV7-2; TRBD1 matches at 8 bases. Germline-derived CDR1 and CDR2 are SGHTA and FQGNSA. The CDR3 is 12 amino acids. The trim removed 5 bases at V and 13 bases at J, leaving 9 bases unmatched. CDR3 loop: CASSPMDRVIFF. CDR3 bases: TGTGCCAGCAGCCCAATGGACAGGGTGATTTTCTTT.

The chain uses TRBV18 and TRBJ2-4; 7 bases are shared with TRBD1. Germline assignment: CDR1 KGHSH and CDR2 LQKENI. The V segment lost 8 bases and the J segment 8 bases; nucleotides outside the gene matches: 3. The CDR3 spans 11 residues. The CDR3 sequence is CASEGGDIQYF. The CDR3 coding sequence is TGTGCCAGCGAAGGGGGCGACATTCAGTACTTC.

CDR3: CASSINRGLGEQFF. The CDR3 nucleotides read TGTGCCAGTAGTATAAACAGGGGGTTAGGTGAGCAGTTCTTC. The V call is TRBV19, the J call TRBJ2-1; TRBD1 matches at 8 bases. This CDR3 has 14 amino acids. Germline V gives CDR1 LNHDA, CDR2 SQIVND (reference sequence). V trimming: 2 bases; J trimming: 9 bases; junction bases outside the gene matches: 6.

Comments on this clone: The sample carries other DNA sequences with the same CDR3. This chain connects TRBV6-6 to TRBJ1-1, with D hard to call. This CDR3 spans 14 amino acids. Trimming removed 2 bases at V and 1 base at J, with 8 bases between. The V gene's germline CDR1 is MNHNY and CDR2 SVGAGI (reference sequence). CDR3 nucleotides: TGTGCCAGCAGTTACCCCGGAGGGAACACTGAAGCTTTCTTT. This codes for CASSYPGGNTEAFF.

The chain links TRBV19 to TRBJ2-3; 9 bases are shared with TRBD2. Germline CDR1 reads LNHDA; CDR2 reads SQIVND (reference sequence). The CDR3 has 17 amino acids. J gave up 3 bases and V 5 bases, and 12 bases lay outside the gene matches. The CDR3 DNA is TGTGCCAGTAGTGAGACAGGGACTAGCAGTCGAACAGATACGCAGTATTTT. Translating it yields CASSETGTSSRTDTQYF.

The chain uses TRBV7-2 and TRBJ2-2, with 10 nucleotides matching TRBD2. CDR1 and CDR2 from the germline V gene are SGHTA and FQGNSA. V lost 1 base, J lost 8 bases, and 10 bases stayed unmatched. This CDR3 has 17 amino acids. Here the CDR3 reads CASSLGVLAGRNGELFF. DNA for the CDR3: TGTGCCAGCAGCTTAGGAGTACTAGCGGGGCGTAATGGGGAGCTGTTTTTT.

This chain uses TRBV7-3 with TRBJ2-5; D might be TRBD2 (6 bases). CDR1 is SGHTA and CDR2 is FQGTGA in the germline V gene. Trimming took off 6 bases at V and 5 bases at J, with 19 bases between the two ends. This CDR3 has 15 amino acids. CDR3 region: CASSSRGGAGETQYF. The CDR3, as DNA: TGTGCCAGCAGTTCCCGAGGAGGGGCAGGGGAGACCCAGTACTTC.

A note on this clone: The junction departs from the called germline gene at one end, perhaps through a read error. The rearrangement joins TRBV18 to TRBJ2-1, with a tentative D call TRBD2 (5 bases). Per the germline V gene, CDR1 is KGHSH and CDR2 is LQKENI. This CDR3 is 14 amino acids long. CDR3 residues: CASSPPFEGHEQFF. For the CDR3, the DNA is TGTGCCAGCTCCCCACCTTTCGAGGGCCATGAGCAGTTCTTC.

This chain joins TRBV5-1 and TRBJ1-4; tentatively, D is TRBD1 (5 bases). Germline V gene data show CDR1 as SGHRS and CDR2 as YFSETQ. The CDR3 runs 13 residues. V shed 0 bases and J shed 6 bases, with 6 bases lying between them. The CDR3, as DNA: TGCGCCAGCAGCTTGGAAGGGGATGAAAAACTGTTTTTT. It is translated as CASSLEGDEKLFF.

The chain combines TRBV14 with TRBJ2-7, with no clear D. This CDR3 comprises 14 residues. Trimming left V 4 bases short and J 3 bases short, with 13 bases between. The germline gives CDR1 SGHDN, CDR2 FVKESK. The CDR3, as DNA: TGTGCCAGCAGCCTATTTGGCGGAGTCTACGAGCAGTACTTC. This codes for CASSLFGGVYEQYF.

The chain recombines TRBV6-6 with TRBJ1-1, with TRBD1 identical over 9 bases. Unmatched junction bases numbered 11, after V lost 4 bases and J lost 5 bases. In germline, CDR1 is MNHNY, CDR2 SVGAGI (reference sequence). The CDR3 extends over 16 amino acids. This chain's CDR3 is CASSSTAGTGLTEAFF. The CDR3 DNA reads TGTGCCAGCAGTTCGACCGCCGGGACAGGGTTAACTGAAGCTTTCTTT.

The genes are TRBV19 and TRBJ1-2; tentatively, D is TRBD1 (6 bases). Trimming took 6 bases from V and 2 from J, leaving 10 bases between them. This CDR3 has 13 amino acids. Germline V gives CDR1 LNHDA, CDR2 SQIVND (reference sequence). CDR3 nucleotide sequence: TGTGCCAGTAGGAGGACAGCCAACTATGGCTACACCTTC. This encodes CASRRTANYGYTF.

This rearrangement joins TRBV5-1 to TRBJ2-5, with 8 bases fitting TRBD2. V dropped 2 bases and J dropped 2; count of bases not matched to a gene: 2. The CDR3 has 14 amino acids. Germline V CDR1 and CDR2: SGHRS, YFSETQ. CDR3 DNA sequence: TGCGCCAGCAGCTTACGGGGGGGACAAGAGACCCAGTACTTC. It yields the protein CASSLRGGQETQYF. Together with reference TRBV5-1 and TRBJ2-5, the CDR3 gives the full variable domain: KAGVTQTPRYLIKTRGQQVTLSCSPISGHRSVSWYQQTPGQGLQFLFEYFSETQRNKGNFPGRFSGRQFSNSRSEMNVSTLELGDSALYLCASSLRGGQETQYFGPGTRLLVL.

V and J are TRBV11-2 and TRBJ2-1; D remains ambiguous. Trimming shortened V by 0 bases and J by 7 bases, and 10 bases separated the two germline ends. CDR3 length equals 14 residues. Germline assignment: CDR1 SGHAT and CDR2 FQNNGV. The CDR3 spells CASSLESVFNEQFF. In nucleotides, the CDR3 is TGTGCCAGCAGCTTAGAAAGCGTTTTTAATGAGCAGTTCTTC.

The CDR3 sequence: CAISPGNHQPQHF. The CDR3 region has the DNA TGTGCCATCAGCCCGGGAAACCATCAGCCCCAGCATTTT. The chain carries TRBV10-3 and TRBJ1-5; D remains ambiguous. This CDR3 has 13 residues. Germline loops: CDR1 ENHRY, CDR2 SYGVKD. Trimming took off 6 bases at V and 5 bases at J, with 11 bases between the two ends.

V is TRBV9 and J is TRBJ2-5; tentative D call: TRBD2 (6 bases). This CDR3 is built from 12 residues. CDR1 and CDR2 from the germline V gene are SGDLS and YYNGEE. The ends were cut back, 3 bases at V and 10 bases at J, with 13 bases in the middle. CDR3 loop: CASSEAWGDQYF. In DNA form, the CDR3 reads TGTGCCAGCAGCGAGGCGTGGGGGGACCAGTACTTC.